Described below is a single TCR beta chain sequence and its context. Its antigen is still unknown. This entry belongs to a study of shared clonotypes between healthy human individuals. Overall study results and limits: Relative to their counterparts shared across all four donors, non-shared clonotypes exhibited diminished generation probabilities. Despite large depth, rarefaction showed incomplete sorted-subset sequencing.

The protocol was immunoSEQ multiplex PCR, while the TCRdb copy is restricted to in-frame clones and leaves out a portion. This sample has some 2,000,000 clones, with 90% to 96% found just once. All participating donors were Caucasian adults from Nashville, Tennessee. The CDR3 has 18 residues. Germline assignment: CDR1 MDHEN and CDR2 SYDVKM. V shed 5 bases, J shed 0 bases, and the junction held 6 bases outside the gene matches. Sequenced: naive CD4+ T cells sorted from blood. Subset defined: CD45RA+ positively selected. This rearrangement joins TRBV28 to TRBJ2-3; 15 nucleotides agree with TRBD2. This receptor was obtained from a man younger than 35 in good health. CDR3 nucleotides: TGTGCCAGCAGTCCAGGGACTAGCGGGGGGCCTAGCACAGATACGCAGTATTTT. It is translated as CASSPGTSGGPSTDTQYF.